The sample holds many counts of the clone carrying this T cell receptor (beta chain). Its antigen is undetermined. TCRdb re-clonotyped the PCR reads via MiXCR. The sample records 10,000 to 15,000 clones, roughly a quarter being singletons. Thyroid surgery had not been preceded by any treatment in any patient. The data belong to a study of metastatic and nonmetastatic thyroid tumors. Turning to the study itself: A comparison of repertoires was made across blood and tumor or nodule tissue from malignant and benign thyroid patients.

This CDR3 comprises 14 residues. Germline V gives CDR1 SGHTA, CDR2 FQGTGA. The germline V and J ends were trimmed by 2 bases and 3 bases, with 11 bases remaining between them. Broader study findings: The reported finding was significantly higher TCR beta diversity in malignant thyroid tumors relative to benign nodules, in blood and tumor.

This receptor was identified in a female donor with papillary thyroid cancer or a benign thyroid nodule (not recorded which). Some clones in this sample may be carry-over from other donors' samples. This chain connects TRBV7-3 to TRBJ2-7; no clear D. The sequenced sample consisted of tumor tissue. The CDR3 loop is CASSLAADNYEQYF. CDR3 coding DNA: TGTGCCAGCAGCTTAGCGGCAGACAACTACGAGCAGTACTTC.